What follows are 8 T cell receptor beta chains derived from one specimen sequenced in a study of T cells in Graves' hyperthyroidism and ophthalmopathy. There were TCR beta CDR3 regions amplified from RNA transcripts. Primed by the HTBI set, a first-round RT-PCR was run on the TCR CDR3. One entry per CDR3 protein results from TCRdb running MiXCR on the multiplex PCR reads. The sample consists of hundreds of thousands of distinct CDR3 sequences, roughly 32% of them appearing once. Sequenced sample: blood. Receptors originate from a woman aged 35 to 49 with Graves' hyperthyroidism.

The J gene is TRBJ2-3, the V gene TRBV14; D gene uncertain. This CDR3 region has 14 residues. Per germline, CDR1 SGHDN and CDR2 FVKESK. Trimming took off 3 bases at V and 2 bases at J, with 9 bases between the two ends. CDR3 amino acids: CASSQGFSTDTQYF. DNA for the CDR3: TGTGCCAGCAGCCAGGGCTTTTCCACAGATACGCAGTATTTT.

The chain uses TRBV10-3 and TRBJ2-5; possibly TRBD1 for D (6 bases). Germline V gene sequence: CDR1 ENHRY, CDR2 SYGVKD. The germline V and J ends were trimmed by 2 bases and 3 bases, with 10 bases remaining between them. The CDR3 length is 14 residues. The CDR3 DNA follows: TGTGCCATCAGTGAGCCTGGACAGAAAGAGACCCAGTACTTC. Protein product: CAISEPGQKETQYF.

A remark on this clonotype: A single base separates this from a much larger clone, so it may be a read error. The chain combines TRBV25-1 with TRBJ2-7, with TRBD2 matching 11 bases. This CDR3 spans 16 amino acids. Germline assignment: CDR1 MGHDK and CDR2 SYGVNS. The CDR3 coding sequence is TGCGCCAGCAGCCTCACTAGCGGGAGTAGATCCTACGAGCAGTCCTTC. Protein product: CASSLTSGSRSYEQSF.

This clonotype was picked up many times. The rearrangement uses TRBV19 and TRBJ1-2, with D uncertain. Trimming cost V 8 bases and J 4 bases, with 11 bases left between them. This CDR3 has 12 amino acids. Germline-derived CDR1 and CDR2 are LNHDA and SQIVND (reference sequence). The CDR3 nucleotides read TGTGCCAGTGGGGTCCGGTCCTATGGCTACACCTTC. Encoded protein: CASGVRSYGYTF. Full variable domain (missing parts from reference TRBV19 and TRBJ1-2): DGGITQSPKYLFRKEGQNVTLSCEQNLNHDAMYWYRQDPGQGLRLIYYSQIVNDFQKGDIAEGYSVSREKKESFPLTVTSAQKNPTAFYLCASGVRSYGYTFGSGTRLTVV.

This clonotype was observed a handful of times. The chain uses TRBV10-3 and TRBJ2-5; D possibly corresponds to TRBD2 (6 bases). The V end was cut by 8 bases, the J end by 2 bases, with 15 bases between. CDR1 is ENHRY and CDR2 is SYGVKD in the germline V gene. The CDR3 length is 14 residues. The CDR3 reads CAIGNREIQETQYF. As DNA, the CDR3 is TGTGCCATCGGAAACCGGGAGATTCAAGAGACCCAGTACTTC.

V gene TRBV27 combines with J gene TRBJ2-2; no clear D. Germline assignment: CDR1 MNHEY and CDR2 SMNVEV (reference sequence). The ends were cut back, 1 base at V and 0 bases at J, with 6 bases in the middle. CDR3 length: 15 amino acids. CDR3 coding DNA: TGTGCCAGCAGTTTATACGCATCGAACACCGGGGAGCTGTTTTTT. Amino acid sequence: CASSLYASNTGELFF.

In regard to this clonotype: The junction departs from germline at one end; a sequencing error may be responsible. The V and J genes are TRBV19 and TRBJ1-1, with TRBD1 as a possible D gene (5 bases). CDR3 length: 14 amino acids. Germline CDR1 LNHDA, CDR2 SQIVND (reference sequence). The CDR3 DNA is TGTGCCGGTAGCAGGGACCGAGCGAACACTGAAGCTTTCTTT. It specifies CAGSRDRANTEAFF.

In this sample, this clonotype turned up once. This may be a read error, as it is one base from a much larger clone. The chain carries TRBV11-2 and TRBJ1-2; D uncertain. CDR1 SGHAT and CDR2 FQNNGV come from the germline V gene. The CDR3 has 13 residues. CDR3 sequence: CASGLGHGYGYTF. CDR3 DNA sequence: TGTGCCAGCGGCTTAGGTCATGGTTATGGCTACACCTTC.